This TCR beta chain was identified in a study of shared clonotypes between healthy human individuals. The CDR3 loop spans 13 amino acids. Looked up from germline, CDR1 is LNHDA and CDR2 is SQIVND (reference sequence). The V gene lost 2 bases and the J gene lost 10 bases, with 12 bases spanning the gap. The table came from immunoSEQ multiplex PCR; TCRdb's copy has only in-frame clones and leaves some out. The data hold a few hundred thousand clones, with roughly 96% observed a single time. The sequence derives from a man between 25 and 39 years old in good health. J is TRBJ2-1 and V is TRBV19; D may be TRBD2 (5 bases). The sequenced sample was memory CD8+ T cells sorted from blood. Subset specified: CD45RO+ cells pooled with CCR7-negative TemRA cells. CDR3 coding DNA: TGTGCCAGTAGTATACCCGGGGTGGGCGAGCAGTTCTTC. It yields the protein CASSIPGVGEQFF.